Shown below are 19 T cell receptor beta chains from a single sample sequenced in a study of post-analysis software for immune sequencing data. The antigens of these receptors remain unknown. The library was made from cDNA and included unique molecular identifiers. Each CDR3 protein is one row after TCRdb ran MiXCR on the PCR reads. The data contain about 540,000 distinct CDR3 sequences, around 31% of them singletons. General study points: Controls showed lower frequencies than patients for a few TRBV segments, and TRBV5-6, TRBV5-1 and TRBV20-1 were among these.

The source material was blood. Receptor source: a girl aged 2-17 years with multiple sclerosis.

The gene calls are TRBV7-9 and TRBJ2-6; D gene ambiguous. This CDR3 region has 13 residues. V lost 5 bases to trimming and J lost 5 bases, with 7 bases between them. CDR1 and CDR2 (germline): SEHNR, FQNEAQ (reference sequence). CDR3 region: CASSRARANVLTF. DNA of the CDR3: TGTGCCAGCAGCCGGGCCCGGGCCAACGTCCTGACTTTC.

The chain carries TRBV5-5 and TRBJ1-2, with 7 positions matching TRBD1. The CDR3 runs 13 residues. The germline gives CDR1 SGHKS, CDR2 YYEKEE (reference sequence). The V segment lost 4 bases and the J segment 8 bases; nucleotides outside the gene matches: 8. The CDR3 region has the DNA TGTGCCAGCAGCCCGGAGGGGGCGGGCGGCTACACCTTC. This sequence encodes CASSPEGAGGYTF.

The chain combines TRBV5-1 with TRBJ2-7; possibly TRBD2 for D (6 bases). This CDR3 has 13 residues. CDR1 is SGHRS and CDR2 is YFSETQ in the germline V gene. V was shortened by 5 bases and J by 6 bases, with 15 bases between the two germline ends. The CDR3 region has the DNA TGCGCCAGCAGGCCCGTTCTGGGGGGCGAGCAGTACTTC. Its protein product is CASRPVLGGEQYF.

This sequence joins TRBV6-1 and TRBJ2-6; D is possibly TRBD1 (6 bases). The CDR3 covers 15 residues. Trimming took 6 bases from V and 2 from J, leaving 11 bases between them. The germline V gene has CDR1 MNHNS and CDR2 SASEGT. CDR3 nucleotide sequence: TGTGCCAGCAGCGTATGGGGGCCTGGGGCCAACGTCCTGACTTTC. It translates to CASSVWGPGANVLTF.

The rearrangement links TRBV29-1 to TRBJ2-7; 7 nucleotides align to TRBD1. The V segment lost 6 bases and the J segment 2 bases; nucleotides outside the gene matches: 7. Germline CDR1 and CDR2: SQVTM and ANQGSEA. CDR3 length: 13 residues. The CDR3 protein is CSVTWTGPYEQYF. The CDR3 region has the DNA TGCAGCGTGACCTGGACAGGACCCTACGAGCAGTACTTC.

This clonotype came up a few times. The V gene is TRBV4-1, the J gene TRBJ2-1; TRBD2 might be the D (5 bases). The CDR3 consists of 17 residues. Germline CDR1 and CDR2: MGHRA and YSYEKL. V dropped 0 bases and J dropped 0 bases, with 12 bases sitting between them. For the CDR3, the DNA is TGCGCCAGCAGCCAAGATGAAGCGGCCTCCTCCTACAATGAGCAGTTCTTC. It codes for CASSQDEAASSYNEQFF.

The J gene is TRBJ2-1, the V gene TRBV20-1; TRBD2 matches 12 bases. This CDR3 has 15 amino acids. V lost 0 bases to trimming and J lost 3 bases; unmatched junction nucleotides: 0. Per the germline V gene, CDR1 is DFQATT and CDR2 is SNEGSKA (reference sequence). Written as DNA, the CDR3 is TGCAGTGCTAGAGAGACTAGCGGGGGCTACAATGAGCAGTTCTTC. Translating it yields CSARETSGGYNEQFF.

The V and J genes are TRBV18 and TRBJ1-1, with D unclear. Germline V lookup: CDR1 KGHSH, CDR2 LQKENI. V was shortened by 4 bases and J by 1 base, with 13 bases between the two germline ends. The CDR3 sequence is 15 residues long. CDR3 protein: CASSRALGWNTEAFF. For the CDR3, the DNA is TGTGCCAGCTCACGAGCCCTAGGGTGGAACACTGAAGCTTTCTTT.

V gene TRBV5-1 combines with J gene TRBJ2-3; 11 bases agree with TRBD2. Germline V gives CDR1 SGHRS, CDR2 YFSETQ. Trimming removed 2 bases from V and 6 bases from J; junction bases left unmatched: 5. The CDR3 runs to 15 residues. CDR3 nucleotide sequence: TGCGCCAGCAGCTTTGAACTAGCGGGGGCGGATACGCAGTATTTT. Protein: CASSFELAGADTQYF.

This clonotype was observed once. This sequence joins TRBV20-1 and TRBJ1-2; D uncertain. This CDR3 comprises 13 residues. V dropped 6 bases and J dropped 7 bases, with 18 bases sitting between them. CDR1 is DFQATT, CDR2 SNEGSKA, per germline (reference sequence). This CDR3 reads CSASMVGSRGYTF. The CDR3 coding sequence is TGCAGTGCCAGCATGGTCGGGAGCCGTGGCTACACCTTC.

The chain is built from TRBV12-3 or TRBV12-4 and TRBJ2-7; D is uncertain. The CDR3 consists of 12 residues. The germline V and J ends were trimmed by 6 bases and 6 bases, with 12 bases remaining between them. The DNA of the CDR3 is TGTGCCAGCAGCCGAACAGCTCCCGAGCAGTACTTC. Encoded protein: CASSRTAPEQYF.

This rearrangement joins TRBV12-3 or TRBV12-4 to TRBJ2-3; a possible D gene is TRBD1 (5 bases). The V end was cut by 3 bases, the J end by 5 bases, with 12 bases between. This CDR3 is built from 14 residues. CDR3 protein: CASSFQRQLDTQYF. CDR3 DNA: TGTGCCAGCAGTTTCCAGCGACAGTTAGATACGCAGTATTTT.

The V call is TRBV20-1, the J call TRBJ2-2, with 7 bases matching TRBD1. This CDR3 is built from 13 residues. Germline V gene sequence: CDR1 DFQATT, CDR2 SNEGSKA (reference sequence). Trimming at V came to 3 bases and at J to 3 bases, leaving 1 base not matched to a gene. The chain's CDR3 is CSARTGYTGELFF. In nucleotides, the CDR3 is TGCAGTGCTAGGACAGGGTACACCGGGGAGCTGTTTTTT.

This clonotype was observed a few times. This sequence joins TRBV20-1 and TRBJ2-5, with a weak D call TRBD1 (5 bases). V was pared by 6 bases and J by 2 bases, with 19 bases between. The length of the CDR3 is 15 residues. CDR1 and CDR2 (germline): DFQATT, SNEGSKA (reference sequence). CDR3 nucleotide sequence: TGCAGTGCCGAAGGCGACAGATTAACTCAAGAGACCCAGTACTTC. Translating it yields CSAEGDRLTQETQYF.

The genes are TRBV29-1 and TRBJ1-1; a weak D match, TRBD1 (5 bases). V was trimmed by 2 bases and J by 1 base, leaving 11 bases between them. Per the germline V gene, CDR1 is SQVTM and CDR2 is ANQGSEA. This CDR3 is 14 amino acids long. The chain's CDR3 is CSVESSQGNTEAFF. DNA for the CDR3: TGCAGCGTTGAATCGTCCCAGGGGAACACTGAAGCTTTCTTT.

The rearrangement links TRBV20-1 to TRBJ2-7; 10 positions match TRBD1. The end of the DNA is better explained by TRBJ2-5, so the J call may be wrong. This CDR3 comprises 14 residues. CDR1 is DFQATT, CDR2 SNEGSKA, per germline (reference sequence). DNA of the CDR3: TGCAGTGCCACCCGGGACAGGGGAAAGGAGACCCAGTACTTC. It translates to CSATRDRGKETQYF.

The chain employs TRBV6-1 and TRBJ1-2; D is unresolved. In germline, CDR1 is MNHNS, CDR2 SASEGT. With 9 bases removed from V and 4 bases from J, the gap between germline ends came to 3 bases. The CDR3 covers 9 residues. CDR3 DNA sequence: TGTGCCAGAGTCTATGGCTACACCTTC. Translated: CARVYGYTF.

The chain links TRBV29-1 to TRBJ2-3; D remains ambiguous. This CDR3 is built from 14 residues. Trimming took off 8 bases at V and 0 bases at J, with 15 bases between the two ends. Germline CDR1 SQVTM, CDR2 ANQGSEA. The CDR3: CSFRLGSSTDTQYF. The DNA for the CDR3 is TGCAGCTTCCGGTTGGGGTCTAGCACAGATACGCAGTATTTT.

There are a few counts of this clonotype. The chain has TRBV10-1 and TRBJ1-1; 7 nucleotides match TRBD1. CDR1 is WNHNN and CDR2 is SYGVQD in the germline V gene (reference sequence). V lost 8 bases, J lost 1 base, and 1 base stayed unmatched. The CDR3 contains 12 residues. The CDR3 nucleotides are TGCGCCAGCGGGGACAGGAACACTGAAGCTTTCTTT. Protein product: CASGDRNTEAFF.